This entry lists 6 T cell receptor beta chains sequenced from one sample in a study of T cells in Graves' hyperthyroidism and ophthalmopathy. RNA transcripts served as the template for amplifying TCR beta CDR3 regions. The primer set for the first-round RT-PCR of the TCR CDR3 was HTBI. Using its own MiXCR run on the multiplex PCR reads, TCRdb lists one record per CDR3 protein. The table records approximately 530,000 distinct CDR3 sequences, approximately 20% of them present only once. The sample taken for sequencing was blood. These receptors were taken from a man aged 40-55 years with Graves' ophthalmopathy.

The sample holds a few counts of this clonotype. One base away lies a much larger clone, so this may be a sequencing read error. The V gene is TRBV7-2, the J gene TRBJ2-1; D ambiguous. This CDR3 contains 16 residues. Germline V gene lookup returns CDR1 SGHTA and CDR2 FQGNSA. The CDR3 spells CANSLQSGSSYNEQFF. As DNA, the CDR3 is TGTGCCAACAGCTTACAGTCGGGCAGCTCCTACAATGAGCAGTTCTTC. Full variable domain (missing parts from reference TRBV7-2 and TRBJ2-1): GAGVSQSPSNKVTEKGKDVELRCDPISGHTALYWYRQSLGQGLEFLIYFQGNSAPDKSGLPSDRFSAERTGGSVSTLTIQRTQQEDSAVYLCANSLQSGSSYNEQFFGPGTRLTVL.

This clonotype has a count of ten or more. The CDR3 loop reads CASSSQGTSGGSKETQYF. The CDR3 nucleotides are TGTGCCAGCAGCTCACAGGGGACTAGCGGGGGGTCAAAAGAGACCCAGTACTTC. This sequence joins TRBV7-3 and TRBJ2-5; 15 bases match TRBD2. CDR1 and CDR2 (germline): SGHTA, FQGTGA. This CDR3 comprises 18 residues. The V gene end was trimmed by 4 bases and the J gene end by 3 bases; junction bases not matched to a gene: 9.

The rearrangement joins TRBV27 to TRBJ2-4; D is perhaps TRBD1 or TRBD2 (6 bases each). Germline V gene data show CDR1 as MNHEY and CDR2 as SMNVEV (reference sequence). This CDR3 is 13 amino acids long. Trimming left V 9 bases short and J 7 bases short, with 16 bases between. For the CDR3, the DNA is TGTGCCAGTCGCCCCTTAGGGGGGAACATTCAGTACTTC. Its translation is CASRPLGGNIQYF.

V and J are TRBV30 and TRBJ2-5; 10 bases align to TRBD2. The V and J ends lost 4 bases and 7 bases, in that order; junction bases with no gene match: 9. Germline V gene lookup returns CDR1 GTSNPN and CDR2 SVGIG (reference sequence). The CDR3 covers 14 residues. CDR3 amino acids: CAWTPLAGAGTQYF. Here the CDR3 DNA reads TGTGCCTGGACCCCCCTAGCGGGGGCAGGGACCCAGTACTTC.

The rearrangement links TRBV11-2 to TRBJ2-1; TRBD2 matches at 13 bases. The CDR3 consists of 17 residues. CDR1 and CDR2 from the germline V gene are SGHAT and FQNNGV. Trimming cost V 6 bases and J 9 bases; bases outside gene matches: 14. In DNA, the CDR3 is TGTGCCAGCAGTGAAGCCGTACTAGCGGGAGGGTATAGTGAGCAGTTCTTC. Its protein product is CASSEAVLAGGYSEQFF.

This clonotype was detected ten times or more. The V and J genes are TRBV12-3 or TRBV12-4 and TRBJ2-5; perhaps TRBD1 as D (5 bases). Trimming cost V 2 bases and J 3 bases, with 10 bases left between them. The CDR3 consists of 14 residues. CDR3: CASSLRREKETQYF. Written as DNA, the CDR3 is TGTGCCAGCAGTTTACGCAGGGAAAAAGAGACCCAGTACTTC.